This T cell receptor beta chain was captured by sequencing in a study of human T cells and chemical hapten exposure. At least ten counts were recorded for this clonotype. The CDR3 has 16 residues. Unmatched junction bases numbered 7, after V lost 4 bases and J lost 4 bases. From germline, CDR1 is MGHRA and CDR2 YSYEKL. TCRdb analysed the RACE reads with MiXCR anew, one entry per CDR3 protein. The data show around 76,000 distinct CDR3 sequences, about 10% seen once. Time point here: patch test 1, 2 weeks after DPC sensitization. Treatment here: therapeutic diphenylcyclopropenone sensitization with weekly scalp DPC.

This sequence was found in a woman aged 55-70 years with alopecia areata. Some clones in this sample may be carry-over from other donors' samples. The V call is TRBV4-1, the J call TRBJ2-3; 11 nucleotides match TRBD2. Sequenced here: whole blood, sampled in connection with sensitization to the hapten diphenylcyclopropenone (DPC). The CDR3 region is CASSPSTSGGPDTQYF. CDR3 nucleotide sequence: TGCGCCAGCAGCCCGTCTACTAGCGGGGGCCCAGATACGCAGTATTTT.